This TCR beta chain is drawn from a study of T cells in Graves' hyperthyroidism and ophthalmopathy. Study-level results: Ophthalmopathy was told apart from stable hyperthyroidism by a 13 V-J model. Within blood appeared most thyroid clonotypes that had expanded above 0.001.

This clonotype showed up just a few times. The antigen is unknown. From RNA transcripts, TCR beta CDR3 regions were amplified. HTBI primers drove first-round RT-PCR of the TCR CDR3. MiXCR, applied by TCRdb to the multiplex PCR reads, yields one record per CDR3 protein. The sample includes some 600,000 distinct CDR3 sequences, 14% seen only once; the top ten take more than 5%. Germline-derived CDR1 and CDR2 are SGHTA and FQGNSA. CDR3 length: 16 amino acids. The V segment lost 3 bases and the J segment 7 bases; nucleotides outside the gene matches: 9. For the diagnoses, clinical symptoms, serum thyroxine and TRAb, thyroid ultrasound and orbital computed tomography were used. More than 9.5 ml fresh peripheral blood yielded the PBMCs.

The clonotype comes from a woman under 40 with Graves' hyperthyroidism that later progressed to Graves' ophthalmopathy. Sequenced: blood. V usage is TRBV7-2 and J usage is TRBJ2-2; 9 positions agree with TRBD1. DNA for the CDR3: TGTGCCAGCAGCTTTACAGGGGGCGCTGGGTTCGGGGAGCTGTTTTTT. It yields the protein CASSFTGGAGFGELFF.